This TCR beta chain originates from a study of vaccination and CD4 T cells after COVID-19. An Oncomine TCR Beta short-read assay was used to sequence the DNA from cultured CD4+ T cells. MiXCR was run by TCRdb on the PCR reads, yielding one entry per CDR3 protein. This sample has around 26,000 distinct CDR3 sequences, with 67% found just once. The CDR3 consists of 17 residues. V shed 3 bases, J shed 7 bases, and the junction held 6 bases outside the gene matches. Germline CDR1 KGHDR, CDR2 SFDVKD. Sample treatment: roughly nine-day PBMC culture with coronavirus spike peptide pools or control peptides (ViraFEST assay). Comments on this clonotype: As yet, its antigen is unknown.

The clonotype was recovered from a human donor who received a COVID-19 vaccine. This material consisted of CD4+ T cells from blood, cultured in vitro, taken after SARS-CoV-2 vaccination. This chain connects TRBV24-1 to TRBJ2-1; TRBD2 matches at 15 bases. The CDR3 sequence: CATSDPGLAGGGNEQFF. The CDR3 DNA follows: TGTGCCACCAGTGATCCCGGACTAGCGGGGGGGGGAAATGAGCAGTTCTTC.